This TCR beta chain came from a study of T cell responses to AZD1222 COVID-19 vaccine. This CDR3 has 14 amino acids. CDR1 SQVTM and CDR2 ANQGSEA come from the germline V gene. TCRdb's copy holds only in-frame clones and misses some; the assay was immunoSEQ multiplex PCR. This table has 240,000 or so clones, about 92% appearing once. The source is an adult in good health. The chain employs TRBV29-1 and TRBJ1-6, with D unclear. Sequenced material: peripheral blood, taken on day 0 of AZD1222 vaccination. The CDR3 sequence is CTTVRVSHNSPLHF. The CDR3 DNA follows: TGCACCACAGTTAGGGTGTCCCATAATTCACCCCTCCACTTT.